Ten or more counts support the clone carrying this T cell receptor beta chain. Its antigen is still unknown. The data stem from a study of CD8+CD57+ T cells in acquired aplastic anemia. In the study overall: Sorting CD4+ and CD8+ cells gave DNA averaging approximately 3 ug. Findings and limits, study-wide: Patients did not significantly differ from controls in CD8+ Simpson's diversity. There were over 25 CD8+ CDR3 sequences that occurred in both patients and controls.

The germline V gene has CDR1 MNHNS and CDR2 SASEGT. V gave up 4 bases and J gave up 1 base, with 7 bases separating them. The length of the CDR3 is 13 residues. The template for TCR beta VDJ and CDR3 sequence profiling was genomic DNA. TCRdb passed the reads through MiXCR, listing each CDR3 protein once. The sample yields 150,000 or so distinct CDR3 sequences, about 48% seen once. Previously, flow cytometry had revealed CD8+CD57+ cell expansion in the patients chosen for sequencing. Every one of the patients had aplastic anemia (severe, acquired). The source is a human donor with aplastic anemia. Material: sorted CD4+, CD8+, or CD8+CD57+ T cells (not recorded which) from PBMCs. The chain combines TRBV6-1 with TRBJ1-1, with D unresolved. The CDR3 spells CASSAWSNTEAFF. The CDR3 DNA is TGTGCCAGCAGTGCATGGTCGAACACTGAAGCTTTCTTT.